The present T cell receptor beta chain was sequenced within a study of Tregs in tolerant kidney transplant recipients. Clones were sequenced by immunoSEQ multiplex PCR, and TCRdb holds only the in-frame ones, with some missing. The sample shows about 110,000 clones, nearly 90% of them seen only once. The CDR3 runs to 14 residues. Germline CDR1 reads ENHRY; CDR2 reads SYGVKD. V lost 3 bases and J lost 6, with 11 bases in between. The starting material was CD4+ T cells from blood, obtained before the transplant. This clonotype was obtained from a human donor who received a combined kidney and bone marrow transplant. The V gene is TRBV10-3, the J gene TRBJ2-2, with D maybe TRBD2 (6 bases). CDR3 bases: TGTGCCATCAGTGATGGAGGGATGGCCGGGGAGCTGTTTTTT. Its translation is CAISDGGMAGELFF.